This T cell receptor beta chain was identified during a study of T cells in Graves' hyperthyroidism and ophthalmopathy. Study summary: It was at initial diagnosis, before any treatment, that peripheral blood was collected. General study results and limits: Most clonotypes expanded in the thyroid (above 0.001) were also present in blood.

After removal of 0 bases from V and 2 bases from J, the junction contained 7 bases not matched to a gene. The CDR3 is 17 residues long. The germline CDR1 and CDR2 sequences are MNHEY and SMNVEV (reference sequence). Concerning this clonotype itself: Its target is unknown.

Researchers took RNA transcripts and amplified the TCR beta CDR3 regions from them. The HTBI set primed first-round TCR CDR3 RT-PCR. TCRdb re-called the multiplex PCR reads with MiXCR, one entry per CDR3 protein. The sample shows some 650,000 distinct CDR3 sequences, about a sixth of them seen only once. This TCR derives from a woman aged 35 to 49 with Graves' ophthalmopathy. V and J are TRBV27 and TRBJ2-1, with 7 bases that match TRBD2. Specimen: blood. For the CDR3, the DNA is TGTGCCAGCAGTTTATCTGGCGGGAGTGGCCCCTACAATGAGCAGTTCTTC. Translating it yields CASSLSGGSGPYNEQFF.